These T cell receptor beta chains were read from a single sample in a study of cytomegalovirus exposure and HLA in healthy donors. The repertoire was sequenced with immunoSEQ multiplex PCR; TCRdb's copy has only in-frame clones and lacks some. The table lists over 150,000 clones, around four fifths of them singletons, with 1% in the top ten. Input material: PBMCs. Receptors originate from a woman aged 45-65 years in good health and CMV-seropositive. Both conserved end residues are part of each CDR3. The order of the fields is D gene, clone size, V gene, J gene, CDR3 protein, CDR3 DNA. D genes are given only for firm matches. Not all rows give a size; the values are once, few, many and, for expanded clones, a class.

-	-	TRBV21-1	TRBJ2-5	CASSIGLQETQYF	TGTGCCAGCAGCATTGGACTACAAGAGACCCAGTACTTC
-	-	TRBV7-6	TRBJ1-1	CASSPRGTRGGAEAFF	TGTGCCAGCAGCCCCCGAGGGACCCGGGGAGGAGCTGAAGCTTTCTTT
-	-	TRBV7-6	TRBJ1-5	CASSFSDSNQPQHF	TGTGCCAGCAGCTTCAGCGACAGCAATCAGCCCCAGCATTTT
-	few	TRBV18	TRBJ2-4	CASSPPGKNIQYF	TGTGCCAGCTCACCCCCAGGGAAAAACATTCAGTACTTC
-	-	TRBV7-9	TRBJ2-5	CSSSFSPIVEAQYF	TGTTCCAGCAGCTTTAGCCCCATCGTGGAGGCCCAGTACTTC
-	-	TRBV13	TRBJ1-1	CASSLQAVNTEAFF	TGTGCCAGCAGCCTACAGGCGGTGAACACTGAAGCTTTCTTT
TRBD1	-	TRBV5-6	TRBJ2-5	CASSLWTGGTETQYF	TGTGCCAGCAGCTTGTGGACAGGGGGCACAGAGACCCAGTACTTC
TRBD2	-	TRBV11-3	TRBJ2-1	CASSRTSGTPGDEQFF	TGTGCCAGCAGCAGGACTAGCGGGACCCCTGGGGATGAGCAGTTCTTC
-	-	TRBV18	TRBJ1-1	CASSPAGEGEAFF	TGTGCCAGCTCACCGGCGGGAGAAGGTGAAGCTTTCTTT
-	once	TRBV7-3	TRBJ2-4	CASSLVQGNIQYF	TGTGCCAGCAGCTTGGTGCAGGGCAACATTCAGTACTTC
TRBD2	-	TRBV11-2	TRBJ2-1	CASSWTRNEQFF	TGTGCCAGCAGCTGGACTAGGAATGAGCAGTTCTTC
-	-	TRBV2	TRBJ1-1	CASSIDRNTEAFF	TGTGCCAGCAGTATAGACAGGAACACTGAAGCTTTCTTT
-	few	TRBV7-2	TRBJ2-2	CATSAVYKTGELFF	TGTGCCACCTCCGCGGTTTATAAGACCGGGGAGCTGTTTTTT
-	-	TRBV4-3	TRBJ2-2	CASSESVYTGELFF	TGCGCCAGCAGCGAATCGGTCTACACCGGGGAGCTGTTTTTT
TRBD2	few	TRBV5-6	TRBJ2-1	CASSLGLAGDWNNEQFF	TGTGCCAGCAGCTTGGGACTAGCGGGAGACTGGAACAATGAGCAGTTCTTC
-	-	TRBV29-1	TRBJ1-1	CSTGRENTEAFF	TGCAGCACTGGACGGGAGAACACTGAAGCTTTCTTT
TRBD2	few	TRBV7-9	TRBJ2-1	CASSLDLAGGTEQFF	TGTGCCAGCAGCTTAGACCTAGCGGGAGGTACTGAGCAGTTCTTC
-	-	TRBV9	TRBJ2-3	CASSRRREETQYF	TGTGCCAGCAGCCGGCGGCGTGAGGAAACGCAGTATTTT
-	-	TRBV14	TRBJ1-1	CASSQDWGVMNTEAFF	TGTGCCAGCAGCCAAGATTGGGGGGTGATGAACACTGAAGCTTTCTTT
TRBD1	once	TRBV9	TRBJ2-3	CASSVELGTGGGGTQYF	TGTGCCAGCAGCGTAGAGCTCGGGACAGGGGGCGGAGGTACGCAGTATTTT
-	-	TRBV7-8	TRBJ2-3	CASSHLGGPRRDTQYF	TGTGCCAGCAGCCACCTCGGGGGTCCTCGCAGAGATACGCAGTATTTT
TRBD2	-	TRBV5-1	TRBJ2-7	CASSLARVAGGEQYF	TGCGCCAGCAGCTTGGCCAGGGTAGCGGGAGGCGAGCAGTACTTC
-	-	TRBV7-9	TRBJ2-1	CASSYQTGYEQFF	TGTGCCAGCAGCTACCAGACAGGATATGAGCAGTTCTTC
-	-	TRBV2	TRBJ1-1	CASSWRGNTEAFF	TGTGCCAGCAGCTGGAGGGGAAACACTGAAGCTTTCTTT
TRBD1	-	TRBV2	TRBJ2-2	CASRAQGAAGELFF	TGTGCCAGCAGGGCTCAGGGGGCTGCCGGGGAGCTGTTTTTT
-	-	TRBV5-4	TRBJ2-5	CASSLNMGGGETQYF	TGTGCCAGCAGCTTGAATATGGGGGGTGGAGAGACCCAGTACTTC
TRBD1	-	TRBV9	TRBJ1-1	CASSVDQGVNTEAFF	TGTGCCAGCAGCGTAGACCAGGGGGTGAACACTGAAGCTTTCTTT
TRBD1	once	TRBV6-5	TRBJ1-2	CASSRDRVLGYTF	TGTGCCAGCAGTCGGGACAGGGTGCTTGGCTACACCTTC
TRBD1	-	TRBV5-6	TRBJ1-6	CASSLYDRGSSPLHF	TGTGCCAGCAGCTTGTATGACAGGGGTAGTTCACCCCTCCACTTT